A selection of T cell receptor beta chains follows, all from one sample in a study of blood T cell repertoires in COVID-19. The data were produced by immunoSEQ multiplex PCR, yet TCRdb's version contains in-frame clones alone and is incomplete. Among around 140,000 clones listed, about 89% were seen once. The specimen was peripheral blood. These receptors all stem from a man aged 60-69 years with active or convalescent COVID-19. CDR3s include the opening cysteine and the closing phenylalanine or tryptophan. D genes are given only for firm matches. Part of the rows lack a size; the others show once, few, many or a class for expanded clones.

CDR3aa,CDR3nt,d_gene,v_gene,j_gene,abundance,len
CASSLESASGGKLFF,TGTGCCAGCAGCTTAGAGTCAGCCTCGGGAGGGAAACTGTTTTTT,.,TRBV7-2,TRBJ1-4,.,15
CASSLLAATDTQYF,TGTGCCAGCAGCTTACTAGCGGCCACAGATACGCAGTATTTT,TRBD2,TRBV7-3,TRBJ2-3,once,14
CASSPRMDREETQYF,TGTGCCAGCAGTCCCCGAATGGACAGGGAAGAGACCCAGTACTTC,TRBD1,TRBV28,TRBJ2-5,.,15
CASSPIQAGGLSEQYF,TGTGCCAGCAGCCCTATACAAGCGGGGGGCTTAAGCGAGCAGTACTTC,TRBD2,TRBV7-6,TRBJ2-7,.,16
CATSERGYNQPQHF,TGTGCCACCAGTGAAAGGGGTTACAATCAGCCCCAGCATTTT,.,TRBV24-1,TRBJ1-5,.,14
CASSRDRVQPQHF,TGTGCCAGCAGCCGCGACAGGGTTCAGCCCCAGCATTTT,TRBD1,TRBV6-6,TRBJ1-5,.,13
CASDRGLAEAFF,TGTGCCAGCGACAGGGGGCTCGCTGAAGCTTTCTTT,TRBD1,TRBV7-4,TRBJ1-1,.,12
CASSFGGNTEAFF,TGCGCCAGCAGCTTCGGGGGTAACACTGAAGCTTTCTTT,.,TRBV5-1,TRBJ1-1,.,13
CASSIITGAYGYTF,TGCGCCAGCAGCATTATCACAGGGGCCTATGGCTACACCTTC,TRBD1,TRBV5-1,TRBJ1-2,.,14
CASSNRGQPQHF,TGTGCCAGCAGTAACAGGGGCCAGCCCCAGCATTTT,TRBD1,TRBV12-3/TRBV12-4,TRBJ1-5,.,12
CSVAYFRDRIRGDYGYTF,TGCAGCGTTGCCTACTTCCGGGACAGGATCCGGGGTGACTATGGCTACACCTTC,TRBD1,TRBV29-1,TRBJ1-2,.,18
CASSSAGAPRGEAFF,TGTGCCAGCAGTTCGGCAGGGGCCCCGAGGGGTGAAGCTTTCTTT,.,TRBV27,TRBJ1-1,.,15
CASSPGQPLSGNTIYF,TGTGCCAGCAGTCCGGGACAGCCTCTCTCTGGAAACACCATATATTTT,TRBD1,TRBV28,TRBJ1-3,.,16
CASSFKQGPYEQYF,TGTGCCAGCAGCTTTAAACAGGGACCCTACGAGCAGTACTTC,.,TRBV7-9,TRBJ2-7,once,14
CASSLLGQNNSPLHF,TGTGCCAGCAGCTTATTGGGACAGAATAATTCACCCCTCCACTTT,TRBD1,TRBV7-2,TRBJ1-6,few,15
CASSEPGNPGANVLTF,TGTGCCAGCAGTGAACCCGGGAACCCTGGGGCCAACGTCCTGACTTTC,.,TRBV25-1,TRBJ2-6,.,16
CASSLAFRGNQPQHF,TGTGCCAGCAGCTTAGCCTTCAGGGGCAATCAGCCCCAGCATTTT,.,TRBV7-2,TRBJ1-5,.,15
CASSRTSGGARNEQFF,TGCGCCAGCAGCCGGACTAGCGGGGGGGCAAGAAATGAGCAGTTCTTC,TRBD2,TRBV5-1,TRBJ2-1,.,16
CASSVEAGGRVTDTQYF,TGTGCCAGCAGCGTAGAAGCGGGAGGAAGGGTGACAGATACGCAGTATTTT,TRBD2,TRBV9,TRBJ2-3,.,17
CASSPGGVPVAFF,TGTGCCAGCAGTCCCGGGGGAGTCCCGGTGGCTTTCTTT,.,TRBV6-5,TRBJ1-1,.,13
CASSPYTGQTFSYEQYF,TGTGCCAGCAGCCCCTATACGGGACAGACTTTCTCCTACGAGCAGTACTTC,TRBD1,TRBV7-2,TRBJ2-7,.,17
CASSPTSGSNEQFF,TGCGCCAGCAGCCCCACTAGCGGGAGTAATGAGCAGTTCTTC,TRBD2,TRBV4-1,TRBJ2-1,.,14
CASSLVELGSGNTEAFF,TGTGCCAGCAGCTTAGTAGAGTTGGGGAGCGGGAACACTGAAGCTTTCTTT,.,TRBV7-8,TRBJ1-1,few,17
CASRGVVETQYF,TGTGCCAGCAGAGGAGTCGTAGAGACCCAGTACTTC,.,TRBV7-9,TRBJ2-5,once,12
CASSTLGQGSYEQYF,TGTGCCAGCAGCACGTTGGGACAGGGCTCCTACGAGCAGTACTTC,TRBD1,TRBV4-2,TRBJ2-7,.,15
CASSAYSGGVSYEQYF,TGTGCCAGCTCAGCTTATAGCGGGGGGGTCTCCTACGAGCAGTACTTC,TRBD2,TRBV18,TRBJ2-7,.,16
CASSQDPSGGVYEQYF,TGTGCCAGCAGCCAAGACCCTAGCGGGGGGGTCTACGAGCAGTACTTC,TRBD2,TRBV4-2,TRBJ2-7,.,16
CASSFRPRTDTQYF,TGTGCCAGCAGTTTTCGTCCTAGAACAGATACGCAGTATTTT,.,TRBV27,TRBJ2-3,.,14
CSVAGLSYGYTF,TGCAGCGTTGCGGGGTTAAGCTATGGCTACACCTTC,.,TRBV29-1,TRBJ1-2,once,12
CASSLSRRGARNEQFF,TGTGCCAGCAGTTTATCAAGGAGGGGAGCGCGGAATGAGCAGTTCTTC,.,TRBV27,TRBJ2-1,.,16
CASSEFDRNLHF,TGTGCCAGCAGTGAATTCGACAGGAACCTCCACTTT,.,TRBV25-1,TRBJ1-6,.,12
CASSREGQPNQPQHF,TGTGCCAGCAGCCGAGAGGGACAGCCTAATCAGCCCCAGCATTTT,TRBD1,TRBV5-8,TRBJ1-5,.,15
CATSDLASGGRETQYF,TGTGCCACCAGTGATTTGGCTAGCGGGGGGCGGGAGACCCAGTACTTC,TRBD2,TRBV24-1,TRBJ2-5,.,16
CASSFVGGEKLFF,TGTGCCAGCAGCTTCGTTGGAGGTGAAAAACTGTTTTTT,.,TRBV7-9,TRBJ1-4,.,13
CASSSPGGFYGYTF,TGTGCCAGCAGTTCCCCAGGGGGGTTCTATGGCTACACCTTC,TRBD1,TRBV28,TRBJ1-2,.,14
CASSLAHGNTGELFF,TGTGCCAGCAGCTTAGCGCACGGGAACACCGGGGAGCTGTTTTTT,.,TRBV7-2,TRBJ2-2,.,15
CASTSRGDTAFF,TGTGCCAGTACCTCACGGGGGGACACGGCTTTCTTT,.,TRBV19,TRBJ1-1,.,12
CASGLGQGASLYEQYF,TGTGCCAGCGGGTTAGGACAGGGGGCATCGTTGTACGAGCAGTACTTC,TRBD1,TRBV9,TRBJ2-7,.,16
CASSRTSMYEQYF,TGTGCCAGTTCCCGGACTAGCATGTACGAGCAGTACTTC,TRBD2,TRBV19,TRBJ2-7,once,13
CASSPRQGAWTGELFF,TGTGCCAGCAGCCCGAGACAGGGGGCTTGGACCGGGGAGCTGTTTTTT,TRBD1,TRBV11-2,TRBJ2-2,.,16
CASSQVAGGHGEQYF,TGCGCCAGCAGCCAAGTGGCGGGGGGGCATGGGGAGCAGTACTTC,TRBD2,TRBV4-1,TRBJ2-7,.,15
CATSRGRQATGELFF,TGTGCCACCAGCAGAGGGCGACAGGCCACCGGGGAGCTGTTTTTT,.,TRBV15,TRBJ2-2,.,15